The entry that follows covers one T cell receptor (beta chain) sequence. PCR amplification relied on 60 Vbeta primers (plus 13 Jbeta primers). Assay: immunoSEQ multiplex PCR; the TCRdb copy retains only in-frame clones and omits some. The data hold about 180,000 clones, with 77% observed a single time. This specimen comes from a study of cytomegalovirus exposure and HLA in healthy donors. Deletions cut 1 base from V and 6 bases from J, with 9 bases between. This CDR3 has 14 residues. The V gene's germline CDR1 is LGHNA and CDR2 YNFKEQ. The chain employs TRBV4-2 and TRBJ1-4; D not resolved. The sequencing input was PBMCs. This TCR was sampled from a woman aged 55-69 years in good health and CMV-seropositive. CDR3 loop: CASSQVEADEKLFF. The CDR3 DNA sequence: TGTGCCAGCAGCCAAGTCGAAGCGGATGAAAAACTGTTTTTT.